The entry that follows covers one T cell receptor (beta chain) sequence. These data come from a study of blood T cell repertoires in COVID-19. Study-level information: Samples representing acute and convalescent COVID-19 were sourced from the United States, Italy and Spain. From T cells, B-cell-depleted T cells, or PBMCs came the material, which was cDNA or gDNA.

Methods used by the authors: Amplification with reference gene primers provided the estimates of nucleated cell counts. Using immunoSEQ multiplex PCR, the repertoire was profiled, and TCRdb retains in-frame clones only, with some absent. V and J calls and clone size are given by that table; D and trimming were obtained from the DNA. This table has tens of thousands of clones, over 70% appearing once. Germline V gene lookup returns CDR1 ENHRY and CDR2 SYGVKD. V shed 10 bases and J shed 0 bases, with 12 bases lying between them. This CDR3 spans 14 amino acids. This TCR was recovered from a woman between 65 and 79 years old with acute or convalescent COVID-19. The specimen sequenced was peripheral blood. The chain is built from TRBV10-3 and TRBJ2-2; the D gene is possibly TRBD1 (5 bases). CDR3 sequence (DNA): TGTGCCACCTACAGGTCTCCGAACACCGGGGAGCTGTTTTTT. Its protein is CATYRSPNTGELFF.